This T cell receptor beta chain stems from a study of shared clonotypes between healthy human individuals. Across the study: CD4 naive and CD4 memory each took three plates per donor, while CD8 naive took two and CD8 memory one.

Only in-frame clones appear in the TCRdb table, and some are missing; sequencing was by immunoSEQ multiplex PCR. The sample includes approximately 600,000 clones, 85% to 95% of them seen just once. CD45RO-negative, CCR7-positively selected cells formed the naive CD8 fraction, excluding terminally differentiated effector memory CD45RA+ cells. Germline loops: CDR1 SGHTA, CDR2 FQGNSA. The CDR3 covers 14 residues. V was pared by 2 bases and J by 7 bases, with 15 bases between. The chain couples TRBV7-2 to TRBJ2-7; the D is unclear. The clonotype comes from a woman aged 25 to 39 in good health. Material for sequencing was naive CD8+ T cells sorted from blood. CDR3 sequence: CASSLRSVPPEQYF. The CDR3 nucleotides are TGTGCCAGCAGCTTAAGGTCCGTCCCCCCGGAGCAGTACTTC.